The 10 T cell receptor beta chains listed next were all sequenced from one sample in a study of T cells in Graves' hyperthyroidism and ophthalmopathy. RNA transcripts gave rise to amplified TCR beta CDR3 regions. An initial round of RT-PCR targeting the TCR CDR3 relied on the HTBI primer set. Via MiXCR, TCRdb re-called the multiplex PCR reads, giving one row per CDR3 protein. The profile shows a few hundred thousand distinct CDR3 sequences, 15% to 20% of them singletons. The specimen sequenced was blood. These receptors originate from a woman between 40 and 50 years old with Graves' ophthalmopathy.

The V and J genes are TRBV11-2 and TRBJ2-7; D perhaps matches TRBD2 (6 bases). V was cut by 1 base and J by 4 bases, with 14 bases left in between. CDR3 size: 15 residues. Looked up from germline, CDR1 is SGHAT and CDR2 is FQNNGV. This chain's CDR3 is CASSLGRASGYEQYF. The CDR3 DNA is TGTGCCAGCAGCTTAGGGAGGGCCAGTGGATACGAGCAGTACTTC.

A word on this clonotype: A much more abundant neighbour one base away suggests this may be a read error. This chain joins TRBV18 and TRBJ1-5; D remains unclear. Germline CDR1 and CDR2: KGHSH and LQKENI. V lost 0 bases and J 5 bases, leaving 2 bases between the germline ends. The CDR3 has 12 residues. The CDR3 region is CASSPPDQPQHF. The CDR3 region has the DNA TGTGCCAGCTCACCACCGGATCAGCCCCAGCATTTT.

This clonotype showed up many times. This chain links TRBV20-1 with TRBJ2-3, with D perhaps TRBD2 (6 bases). This CDR3 has 14 residues. The germline CDR1 and CDR2 sequences are DFQATT and SNEGSKA (reference sequence). V was clipped by 3 bases and J by 2 bases, with 12 bases between them. The CDR3 spells CSASLGLFTDTQYF. The CDR3 nucleotides are TGCAGTGCTAGTCTAGGACTATTCACAGATACGCAGTATTTT.

This clonotype was counted a few times. The chain employs TRBV7-9 and TRBJ2-3, with 8 nucleotides matching TRBD2. Germline CDR1 reads SEHNR; CDR2 reads FQNEAQ (reference sequence). The length of the CDR3 is 15 residues. The junction had 8 bases not matched to a gene; V was cut back by 5 bases and J by 4 bases. The CDR3 nucleotides read TGTGCCAGCAGCGCGCTGCGGGAGGACCCAGATACGCAGTATTTT. Translating it yields CASSALREDPDTQYF.

The chain recombines TRBV11-3 with TRBJ2-3; 7 positions match TRBD2. The CDR3 totals 15 residues. CDR1 is SGHNT, CDR2 YENEEA, per germline. V was clipped by 3 bases and J by 3 bases; unmatched bases: 6. The CDR3 region has the DNA TGTGCCAGCAGCTTCGCCCGAGCGGGGACAGATACGCAGTATTTT. Protein: CASSFARAGTDTQYF.

This clonotype was detected ten times or more. V gene TRBV5-1 combines with J gene TRBJ1-1; D perhaps matches TRBD1 (5 bases). Germline loops: CDR1 SGHRS, CDR2 YFSETQ. V was shortened by 4 bases and J by 1 base, with 11 bases between the two germline ends. CDR3 length: 14 amino acids. The CDR3, as DNA: TGCGCCAGCAGCCTGGGACCGACGAACACTGAAGCTTTCTTT. Protein product: CASSLGPTNTEAFF. Drawing the rest from reference TRBV5-1 and TRBJ1-1, the complete variable domain is KAGVTQTPRYLIKTRGQQVTLSCSPISGHRSVSWYQQTPGQGLQFLFEYFSETQRNKGNFPGRFSGRQFSNSRSEMNVSTLELGDSALYLCASSLGPTNTEAFFGQGTRLTVV.

The count of this clonotype is one. A much larger clone is a single base away; this may be a read error. The gene calls are TRBV12-5 and TRBJ2-7; 10 bases align to TRBD2. Germline assignment: CDR1 LGHNT and CDR2 FRNRAP. CDR3 size: 17 residues. CDR3 amino acids: CALNRTKLAGRWDEQYF. CDR3 coding DNA: TGTGCCCTTAACCGAACGAAACTAGCGGGAAGGTGGGATGAGCAGTACTTC.

The rearrangement links TRBV12-3 or TRBV12-4 to TRBJ2-7; D is perhaps TRBD2 (6 bases). The CDR3 has 14 amino acids. V was shortened by 4 bases and J by 1 base, with 11 bases between the two germline ends. The CDR3 loop reads CASSSGDASYEQYF. The CDR3 DNA sequence: TGTGCCAGCAGTTCGGGGGACGCTTCCTACGAGCAGTACTTC.

The chain joins TRBV5-1 to TRBJ2-5, with TRBD1 matching over 7 bases. Unmatched junction bases numbered 7, after V lost 0 bases and J lost 5 bases. Germline CDR1 reads SGHRS; CDR2 reads YFSETQ. The CDR3 covers 15 residues. The DNA for the CDR3 is TGCGCCAGCAGCTTGGAGGGGGCTTATTTGGAGACCCAGTACTTC. It yields the protein CASSLEGAYLETQYF.

The chain couples TRBV28 to TRBJ1-6; 10 positions match TRBD1. CDR1 and CDR2 (germline): MDHEN, SYDVKM. The CDR3 totals 13 residues. J lost 9 bases, V lost 8 bases, and 4 bases had no gene match. CDR3 DNA sequence: TGTGCCAGCGGGGGACAGGGGTTTTCACCCCTCCACTTT. Translation: CASGGQGFSPLHF.